This T cell receptor beta chain was sequenced for a study of CD8+ T cells in alopecia areata. Germline V gene sequence: CDR1 SGHVS, CDR2 FQNEAQ. The V end lost 7 bases, the J end lost 2 bases, and 14 bases lay between the germline ends. The CDR3 length is 15 residues. Once RNA had been extracted, it was reverse transcribed into cDNA to act as the sequencing template. Repertoires were generated with immunoSEQ multiplex PCR, while TCRdb's copy carries only in-frame clones and drops some. The repertoire holds 150,000 or so clones, around half seen once, with approximately 19% in the top ten. V gene TRBV7-8 combines with J gene TRBJ2-2; D may be TRBD2 (5 bases). The sequences come from CD8+ T cells sorted from blood, collected at week 0. This TCR was sampled from a human donor with alopecia areata. As DNA, the CDR3 is TGTGCCAGCACCATTAATGAGGGAAACACCGGGGAGCTGTTTTTT. It translates to CASTINEGNTGELFF.